Below, 5 T cell receptor beta chains from the same sample are listed, as sequenced in a study of blood T cell repertoires in COVID-19. Method: immunoSEQ multiplex PCR; TCRdb's copy keeps in-frame clones and lacks some. The sample shows 150,000 to 200,000 clones, 65% to 80% of them seen only once. Sequencing used PBMCs or T cells enriched from blood (not recorded which). The receptor set was obtained from a woman in her 50s with acute COVID-19.

This clone was detected a few times. V gene TRBV14 combines with J gene TRBJ1-1; no definite D call. The CDR3 is made up of 13 amino acids. Germline CDR1 reads SGHDN; CDR2 reads FVKESK. The V gene lost 4 bases and the J gene lost 0 bases, with 6 bases spanning the gap. The chain's CDR3 is CASSRGMNTEAFF. The CDR3 DNA reads TGTGCCAGCAGCCGCGGGATGAACACTGAAGCTTTCTTT.

The V gene is TRBV28, the J gene TRBJ1-1, with 8 nucleotides matching TRBD1. V lost 5 bases to trimming and J lost 2 bases; unmatched junction nucleotides: 7. Germline V lookup: CDR1 MDHEN, CDR2 SYDVKM. The CDR3 covers 15 residues. The CDR3 loop reads CASSPRTGKNTEAFF. The CDR3 nucleotides are TGTGCCAGCAGTCCGCGGACAGGGAAAAACACTGAAGCTTTCTTT. The variable domain in full, completed from reference TRBV28 and TRBJ1-1, reads DVKVTQSSRYLVKRTGEKVFLECVQDMDHENMFWYRQDPGLGLRLIYFSYDVKMKEKGDIPEGYSVSREKKERFSLILESASTNQTSMYLCASSPRTGKNTEAFFGQGTRLTVV.

The chain couples TRBV28 to TRBJ1-1, with D possibly being TRBD1 (5 bases). The CDR3 is made up of 15 amino acids. V lost 6 bases and J lost 4, with 18 bases in between. The germline CDR1 and CDR2 sequences are MDHEN and SYDVKM. The CDR3 is CASREVREGGTEAFF. CDR3 nucleotides: TGTGCCAGCAGAGAGGTCAGGGAGGGAGGCACTGAAGCTTTCTTT.

The rearrangement uses TRBV27 and TRBJ2-5, with D possibly TRBD2 on 6 matching bases. Germline V gene data show CDR1 as MNHEY and CDR2 as SMNVEV (reference sequence). The CDR3 is 13 residues long. V dropped 4 bases and J dropped 4 bases, with 10 bases sitting between them. The CDR3 spells CASSYSGLETQYF. CDR3 DNA sequence: TGTGCCAGCAGTTACTCGGGACTAGAGACCCAGTACTTC.

The chain has TRBV3-1 (or the pseudogene TRBV3-2) and TRBJ2-1, with D possibly TRBD1 on 7 matching bases. This CDR3 comprises 15 residues. The germline gives CDR1 LGHDT, CDR2 YNNKEL (reference sequence). V was cut by 0 bases and J by 7 bases, with 13 bases left in between. CDR3 DNA sequence: TGTGCCAGCAGCCAAGATATCAGGGGGAGGAATGAGCAGTTCTTC. Translation: CASSQDIRGRNEQFF.